The 2 T cell receptor beta chains below come from one sample, sequenced in a study of Ad26.COV2.S vaccination and SARS-CoV-2 variants. Treatment reported: around 19 received Ad26.COV2.S at low or high dose, single or two shots; 5 received placebo; per-sample allocation not given. At day 63 after the first vaccine or placebo injection, samples were drawn. Measured with immunoSEQ multiplex PCR; TCRdb has only the in-frame clones, and not every one. The profile covers 400,000 to 500,000 clones, with approximately 92% appearing a single time and 2.5% to 3% taken by the ten largest. Source: peripheral blood, taken in a trial of Ad26.COV2.S vaccine versus placebo. These receptors were taken from a person aged 18 to 65 who received the Ad26.COV2.S COVID-19 vaccine or a placebo.

The chain recombines TRBV7-3 with TRBJ1-1, with D possibly TRBD1 on 6 matching bases. The CDR3 sequence is 15 residues long. The ends were cut back, 5 bases at V and 0 bases at J, with 13 bases in the middle. The V gene's germline CDR1 is SGHTA and CDR2 FQGTGA. CDR3 loop: CASSQVGGMNTEAFF. The CDR3 DNA sequence: TGTGCCAGCAGCCAAGTGGGGGGCATGAACACTGAAGCTTTCTTT.

This clone was observed a few times. The J gene is TRBJ2-7, the V gene TRBV4-3; D not resolved. There are 16 residues in the CDR3. From germline, CDR1 is LGHNA and CDR2 YSLEER. V shed 1 base and J shed 0 bases, with 13 bases lying between them. The CDR3 DNA follows: TGCGCCAGCAGCCAAGTCCTCGGCGGCCCCTCCTACGAGCAGTACTTC. Translating it yields CASSQVLGGPSYEQYF.